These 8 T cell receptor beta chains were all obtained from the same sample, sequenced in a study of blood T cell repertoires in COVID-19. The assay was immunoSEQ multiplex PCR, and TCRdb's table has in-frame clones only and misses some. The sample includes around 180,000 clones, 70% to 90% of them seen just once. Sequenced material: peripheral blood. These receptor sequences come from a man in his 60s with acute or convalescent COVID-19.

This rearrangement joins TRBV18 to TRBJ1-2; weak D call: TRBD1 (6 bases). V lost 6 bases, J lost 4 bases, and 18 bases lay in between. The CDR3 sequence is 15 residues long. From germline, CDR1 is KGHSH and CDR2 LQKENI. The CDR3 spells CASSPSGTGSYGYTF. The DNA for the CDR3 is TGTGCCAGCTCGCCCTCGGGCACAGGGAGCTATGGCTACACCTTC.

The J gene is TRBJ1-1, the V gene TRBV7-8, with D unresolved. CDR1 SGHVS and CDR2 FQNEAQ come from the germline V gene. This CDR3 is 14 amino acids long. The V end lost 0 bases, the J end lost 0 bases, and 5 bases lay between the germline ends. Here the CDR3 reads CASSLAPMNTEAFF. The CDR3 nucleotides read TGTGCCAGCAGCTTAGCCCCCATGAACACTGAAGCTTTCTTT.

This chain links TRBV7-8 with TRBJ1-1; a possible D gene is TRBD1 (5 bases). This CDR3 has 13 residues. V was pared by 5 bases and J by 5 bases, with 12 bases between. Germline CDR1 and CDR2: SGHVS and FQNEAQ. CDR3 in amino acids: CASSRAGGTEAFF. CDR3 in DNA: TGTGCCAGCAGCCGAGCGGGGGGAACTGAAGCTTTCTTT.

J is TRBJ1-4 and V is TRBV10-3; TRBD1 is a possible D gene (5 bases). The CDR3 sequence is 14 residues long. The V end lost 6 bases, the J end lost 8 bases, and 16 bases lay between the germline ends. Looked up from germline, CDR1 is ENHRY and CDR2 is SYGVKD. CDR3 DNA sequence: TGTGCCATCAGCGGAACTCAGGGTGGAGAAAAACTGTTTTTT. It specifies CAISGTQGGEKLFF.

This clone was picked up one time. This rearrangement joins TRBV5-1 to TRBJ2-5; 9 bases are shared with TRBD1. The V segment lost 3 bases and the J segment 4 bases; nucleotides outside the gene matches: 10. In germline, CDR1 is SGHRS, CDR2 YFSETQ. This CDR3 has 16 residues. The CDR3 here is CASSSGGTGWGETQYF. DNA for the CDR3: TGCGCCAGCAGCTCAGGCGGGACAGGGTGGGGAGAGACCCAGTACTTC.

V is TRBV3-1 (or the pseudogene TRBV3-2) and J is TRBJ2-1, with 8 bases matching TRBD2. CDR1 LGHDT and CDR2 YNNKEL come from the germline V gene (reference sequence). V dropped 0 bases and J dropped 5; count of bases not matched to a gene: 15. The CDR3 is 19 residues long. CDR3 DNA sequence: TGTGCCAGCAGCCAAGATGGACTAGCACTCGACGATCGGGACAATGAGCAGTTCTTC. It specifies CASSQDGLALDDRDNEQFF.

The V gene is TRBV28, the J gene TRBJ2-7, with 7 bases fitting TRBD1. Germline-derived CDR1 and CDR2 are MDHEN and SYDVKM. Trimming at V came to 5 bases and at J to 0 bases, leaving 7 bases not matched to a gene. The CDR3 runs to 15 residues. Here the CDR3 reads CASSPGQVSSYEQYF. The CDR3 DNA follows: TGTGCCAGCAGTCCCGGACAGGTGAGCTCCTACGAGCAGTACTTC.

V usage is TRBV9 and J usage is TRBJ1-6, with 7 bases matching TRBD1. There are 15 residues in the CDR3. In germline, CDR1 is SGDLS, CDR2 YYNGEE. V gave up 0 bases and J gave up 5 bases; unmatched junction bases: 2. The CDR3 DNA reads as TGTGCCAGCAGCGTAGGAGGACAGGATAATTCACCCCTCCACTTT. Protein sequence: CASSVGGQDNSPLHF.